Following are 5 T cell receptor beta chains from one sample sequenced in a study of control samples from healthy donors and cancer patients. Profiling relied on immunoSEQ multiplex PCR, and the TCRdb table lists in-frame clones only, not all of them. The data contain 80,000 or so clones, about 93% of them singletons. The material sequenced was blood. These receptors were taken from a woman between 40 and 50 years old in good health.

The CDR3 reads CASTPLGGGRQATDTQYF. The CDR3 nucleotides read TGTGCCAGCACCCCTCTAGGAGGAGGAAGGCAAGCCACAGATACGCAGTATTTT. V is TRBV11-2 and J is TRBJ2-3, with D possibly being TRBD2 (5 bases). Trimming removed 7 bases at V and 2 bases at J, with 25 bases between. This CDR3 is 18 amino acids long. Germline CDR1 and CDR2: SGHAT and FQNNGV.

The CDR3 nucleotides read TGTGCCAGCAGTTTGAAGCGGGTGAGTGGGGAGCAGTACTTC. As protein: CASSLKRVSGEQYF. The chain combines TRBV28 with TRBJ2-7; D may be TRBD2 (6 bases). Germline loops: CDR1 MDHEN, CDR2 SYDVKM. Trimming removed 3 bases from V and 7 bases from J, with 16 bases in between. The CDR3 is 14 amino acids. The entire variable domain, with the rest obtained from reference TRBV28 and TRBJ2-7, is as follows: DVKVTQSSRYLVKRTGEKVFLECVQDMDHENMFWYRQDPGLGLRLIYFSYDVKMKEKGDIPEGYSVSREKKERFSLILESASTNQTSMYLCASSLKRVSGEQYFGPGTRLTVT.

The gene calls are TRBV6-5 and TRBJ1-2; 9 bases align to TRBD1. The J segment lost 5 bases and the V segment lost 3 bases, leaving 7 bases of the junction unmatched. The CDR3 contains 15 residues. Germline CDR1 reads MNHEY; CDR2 reads SVGAGI. The CDR3 protein is CASSYEVGQGYGYTF. The CDR3 DNA follows: TGTGCCAGCAGTTATGAAGTGGGACAGGGATATGGCTACACCTTC.

The V and J genes are TRBV6-4 and TRBJ2-1; TRBD1 is a possible D gene (5 bases). V was clipped by 5 bases and J by 5 bases, with 13 bases between them. Germline V CDR1 and CDR2: MRHNA, SNTAGT. CDR3 length: 14 residues. The CDR3 is CASSQDTDNNEQFF. The CDR3 coding sequence is TGTGCCAGCAGTCAGGACACGGACAACAATGAGCAGTTCTTC.

This chain joins TRBV7-2 and TRBJ2-7; D is perhaps TRBD1 or TRBD2 (5 bases each). Germline V CDR1 and CDR2: SGHTA, FQGNSA. Trimming left V 1 base short and J 0 bases short, with 10 bases between. The CDR3 loop spans 15 amino acids. The CDR3 spells CASSLGAGSSYEQYF. In nucleotides, the CDR3 is TGTGCCAGCAGCTTAGGAGCAGGGAGCTCCTACGAGCAGTACTTC.